This TCR beta chain was obtained from a study of immune heterogeneity within non-small cell lung tumors. The overall study: The tumor set comprised several squamous cell carcinomas and around ten non-squamous carcinomas (plus 1 not otherwise specified).

The template for each sample was around 540 ng of genomic DNA, which had been extracted from bulk tumor tissue. Multiple biopsies spaced far apart were taken from each primary tumor during surgery. Patients underwent curative surgery for untreated, newly diagnosed non-small cell lung cancer. Findings and limits, study-wide: Between one patient and another, high-frequency T-cell receptor beta clonotypes were largely distinct.

In this sample, this clonotype is medium-sized. Its target is not known. The CDR3 covers 15 residues. The V and J ends lost 3 bases and 1 base, in that order; junction bases with no gene match: 5. Per germline, CDR1 SGHRS and CDR2 YFSETQ. A first 10-cycle multiplex round used 32 V-gene and 13 J-gene primers on TCR beta CDR3. From the multiplex PCR reads, TCRdb called clonotypes with MiXCR, one entry per CDR3 protein. The repertoire has around 11,000 distinct CDR3 sequences, nearly 30% of them found once; the top ten carry 21%. The receptor was derived from a woman aged 50 to 65 with non-small cell lung cancer. What was sequenced was lung tumor tissue. This chain joins TRBV5-1 and TRBJ2-7; 9 bases align to TRBD1. The CDR3 DNA reads as TGCGCCAGCAGCTCCCTAGGGACAGGGTCCTACGAGCAGTACTTC. Its protein product is CASSSLGTGSYEQYF.